This T cell receptor beta chain originates from a study of cytomegalovirus exposure and HLA in healthy donors. Profiling relied on immunoSEQ multiplex PCR, and the TCRdb table lists in-frame clones only, not all of them. Found here are about 130,000 clones, approximately 88% of them singletons; the top ten hold about 2%. General study points: Altogether, 160 or so TCR beta chains were recorded as cytomegalovirus-associated.

The CDR3 is 16 amino acids. CDR1 and CDR2 (germline): SGHAT, FQNNGV. The V gene end was trimmed by 8 bases and the J gene end by 2 bases; junction bases not matched to a gene: 14. Note on this clone: The antigen is not known.

The chain recombines TRBV11-2 with TRBJ1-2; TRBD1 aligns across 7 bases. Sequencing was performed on PBMCs. The sequence derives from a woman aged 18-29 years in good health and CMV-seronegative. CDR3 bases: TGTGCCAGCCGGCCGGCGGGGACAGCCACCAACTATGGCTACACCTTC. This gives the protein CASRPAGTATNYGYTF.